The source of this T cell receptor (beta chain) is a study of molecular identifiers for immune sequencing clone quantification. Study information: The replicate experiment used RNA from 20,000 or 100,000 naive CD8 cells. This RNA was split into five aliquots, and four of them were sequenced.

CDR3 length: 13 residues. CDR1 and CDR2 (germline): LNHDA, SQIVND (reference sequence). Trimming left V 7 bases short and J 6 bases short, with 13 bases between. TCRdb analysed the PCR reads with MiXCR anew, one entry per CDR3 protein. The sample includes 50,000 to 70,000 distinct CDR3 sequences, approximately 17% seen only once; the top ten take around 1.5%. This clonotype was counted ten times or more. The chain recombines TRBV19 with TRBJ1-5, with no clear D. This receptor was obtained from a human donor in good health. Some libraries in this study had Jurkat cell RNA spiked in. The sample was naive CD8+ T cells from blood, with Jurkat cell RNA spiked in. Subset meaning: FACS-sorted CD8+CD4-CCR7+CD45RA+ naive T cells. CDR3 sequence: CASNIMVGQPQHF. CDR3 nucleotide sequence: TGTGCCAGTAACATAATGGTAGGTCAGCCCCAGCATTTT.